The 25 T cell receptor beta chains listed next were all sequenced from one sample in a study of cytomegalovirus exposure and HLA in healthy donors. Both 60 Vbeta primers and 13 Jbeta primers went into the PCR. The assay was immunoSEQ multiplex PCR, and TCRdb's table has in-frame clones only and misses some. The repertoire consists of about 150,000 clones, with around 78% occurring once and the leading ten covering 3.1%. Sequencing used PBMCs. The receptors originated from a woman in her thirties or forties in good health and CMV-seronegative.

The rearrangement joins TRBV9 to TRBJ2-4; 9 bases fit TRBD2. Germline CDR1 and CDR2: SGDLS and YYNGEE. Trimming took 0 bases from V and 7 from J; bases not matched to a gene: 5. CDR3 size: 15 residues. CDR3 sequence reads: CASSVGGGGGNIQYF. The CDR3 DNA follows: TGTGCCAGCAGCGTAGGCGGCGGGGGGGGGAACATTCAGTACTTC.

The V call is TRBV11-2, the J call TRBJ1-2, with D unclear. There are 18 residues in the CDR3. Per germline, CDR1 SGHAT and CDR2 FQNNGV. The V end was cut by 2 bases, the J end by 0 bases, with 19 bases between. CDR3 in DNA: TGTGCCAGCAGCTTATCCTTTCGGGCGGCGAGGGCTAACTATGGCTACACCTTC. Residues: CASSLSFRAARANYGYTF.

V and J are TRBV6-1 and TRBJ2-2; D ambiguous. The CDR3 loop spans 14 amino acids. V was shortened by 6 bases and J by 3 bases, with 11 bases between the two germline ends. Germline V lookup: CDR1 MNHNS, CDR2 SASEGT. CDR3 sequence (DNA): TGTGCCAGCAGCGAGTCATACTACACCGGGGAGCTGTTTTTT. Encoded protein: CASSESYYTGELFF.

The chain combines TRBV4-1 with TRBJ2-7, with 8 bases aligning to TRBD2. With V trimmed by 4 bases and J by 4 bases, 9 bases remained unmatched. There are 15 residues in the CDR3. Germline V gene sequence: CDR1 MGHRA, CDR2 YSYEKL. The DNA for the CDR3 is TGCGCCAGCAGCCCCGGGCGCGGGGGGCATTACGAGCAGTACTTC. It encodes CASSPGRGGHYEQYF.

CDR3 nucleotides: TGTGCCAGCAGGCGGATGCCGGATGGGGCCAACGTCCTGACTTTC. This encodes CASRRMPDGANVLTF. The rearrangement uses TRBV2 and TRBJ2-6; D is unclear. CDR1 and CDR2 from the germline V gene are SNHLY and FYNNEI. V gave up 6 bases and J gave up 3 bases, with 12 bases separating them. The CDR3 contains 15 residues.

This clone was detected only a few times. The rearrangement uses TRBV27 and TRBJ1-5; 8 bases align to TRBD1. V lost 7 bases, J lost 7 bases, and 12 bases stayed unmatched. The CDR3 has 15 amino acids. The germline V gene encodes CDR1 MNHEY and CDR2 SMNVEV (reference sequence). The CDR3 coding sequence is TGTGCCAGCAAAGGGACAGGACGGCATGGGCAGCCCCAGCATTTT. The encoded protein is CASKGTGRHGQPQHF.

This clone was counted between two and nine times. The rearrangement links TRBV5-6 to TRBJ2-5; a possible D gene is TRBD2 (7 bases). The V gene lost 0 bases and the J gene lost 7 bases, with 19 bases spanning the gap. CDR1 is SGHDT and CDR2 is YYEEEE in the germline V gene. The CDR3 totals 16 residues. The CDR3 is CASSLVSGGVRGTQYF. The DNA of the CDR3 is TGTGCCAGCAGCTTGGTCTCGGGGGGCGTGCGTGGGACCCAGTACTTC. Full variable domain (outside the CDR3, taken from reference TRBV5-6 and TRBJ2-5): DAGVTQSPTHLIKTRGQQVTLRCSPKSGHDTVSWYQQALGQGPQFIFQYYEEEERQRGNFPDRFSGHQFPNYSSELNVNALLLGDSALYLCASSLVSGGVRGTQYFGPGTRLLVL.

The rearrangement joins TRBV29-1 to TRBJ1-2; 10 nucleotides agree with TRBD1. The V gene's germline CDR1 is SQVTM and CDR2 ANQGSEA. The trim removed 0 bases at V and 8 bases at J, leaving 3 bases unmatched. The CDR3 consists of 13 residues. CDR3 nucleotides: TGCAGCGTTGAAGATCCGACAGGGGGCGGCTACACCTTC. This translates into CSVEDPTGGGYTF. The full variable domain, rest sourced from reference TRBV29-1 and TRBJ1-2, is SAVISQKPSRDICQRGTSLTIQCQVDSQVTMMFWYRQQPGQSLTLIATANQGSEATYESGFVIDKFPISRPNLTFSTLTVSNMSPEDSSIYLCSVEDPTGGGYTFGSGTRLTVV.

V usage is TRBV6-5 and J usage is TRBJ1-1; D unclear. The germline V gene encodes CDR1 MNHEY and CDR2 SVGAGI. The V and J ends lost 3 bases and 1 base respectively, with 6 bases between them. The CDR3 has 13 residues. CDR3: CASSYAGNTEAFF. The DNA of the CDR3 is TGTGCCAGCAGTTATGCCGGGAACACTGAAGCTTTCTTT.

The chain has TRBV7-9 and TRBJ1-3, with 8 bases aligning to TRBD1. The germline V gene encodes CDR1 SEHNR and CDR2 FQNEAQ (reference sequence). The CDR3 totals 15 residues. J lost 2 bases, V lost 2 bases, and 2 bases had no gene match. The CDR3 sequence is CASSLTGGTGNTIYF. The CDR3, as DNA: TGTGCCAGCAGCTTAACAGGGGGGACTGGAAACACCATATATTTT.

The chain recombines TRBV18 with TRBJ1-1; D possibly corresponds to TRBD1 (5 bases). The germline CDR1 and CDR2 sequences are KGHSH and LQKENI. Trimming stripped 3 bases from V and 3 bases from J, with 20 bases between. This CDR3 region has 17 residues. CDR3: CASSPQGMGFLDTEAFF. As DNA, the CDR3 is TGTGCCAGCTCACCGCAGGGTATGGGTTTCTTGGACACTGAAGCTTTCTTT.

This clone turned up a few times. A far more abundant clone sits one base away, making this likely a read error. For the CDR3, the DNA is TGTTCCAGCAGCTTGTTGGTAGCGGGGGCCTCCTACGAGCAGTACTTC. Its translation: CSSSLLVAGASYEQYF. V gene TRBV7-9 combines with J gene TRBJ2-7, with 9 bases aligning to TRBD2. The length of the CDR3 is 16 residues. Germline V gene sequence: CDR1 SEHNR, CDR2 FQNEAQ (reference sequence).

The V and J genes are TRBV9 and TRBJ2-3; no clear D gene. The CDR3 has 14 amino acids. Germline CDR1 reads SGDLS; CDR2 reads YYNGEE. V was trimmed by 2 bases and J by 3 bases, leaving 10 bases between them. CDR3 sequence: CASSVRSRTDTQYF. The CDR3 nucleotides are TGTGCCAGCAGCGTTAGGAGTAGGACAGATACGCAGTATTTT.

The chain is built from TRBV4-1 and TRBJ1-5; 10 bases align to TRBD1. The CDR3 spans 15 residues. Trimming cost V 3 bases and J 5 bases; bases outside gene matches: 4. The germline V gene has CDR1 MGHRA and CDR2 YSYEKL. The CDR3, as DNA: TGCGCCAGCAGCCAGTTTGGGACAGGGGATCAGCCCCAGCATTTT. This translates into CASSQFGTGDQPQHF.

This chain joins TRBV29-1 and TRBJ1-2; D perhaps matches TRBD1 (5 bases). Germline loops: CDR1 SQVTM, CDR2 ANQGSEA. The CDR3 is 13 amino acids. V gave up 6 bases and J gave up 1 base, with 12 bases separating them. The CDR3 region is CSVRQLLNYGYTF. CDR3 coding DNA: TGCAGCGTAAGACAGTTACTTAACTATGGCTACACCTTC.

The gene calls are TRBV4-1 and TRBJ2-5, with 9 bases matching TRBD1. With V trimmed by 1 base and J by 6 bases, 6 bases remained unmatched. The CDR3 has 15 residues. Per germline, CDR1 MGHRA and CDR2 YSYEKL. The DNA of the CDR3 is TGCGCCAGCAGCCAAGTGGGGGGACAGGGAAAGACCCAGTACTTC. Protein product: CASSQVGGQGKTQYF.

The chain joins TRBV6-5 to TRBJ1-2; D gene uncertain. Trimming took off 6 bases at V and 6 bases at J, with 20 bases between the two ends. The CDR3 contains 15 residues. Germline values: CDR1 MNHEY, CDR2 SVGAGI. CDR3 residues: CASRDDGMQGHGYTF. The CDR3 coding sequence is TGTGCCAGCAGGGACGACGGGATGCAAGGACATGGCTACACCTTC.

J is TRBJ2-4 and V is TRBV29-1, with 8 bases lining up with TRBD1. J was trimmed by 3 bases and V by 6 bases; bases with no gene match: 7. Germline V gives CDR1 SQVTM, CDR2 ANQGSEA. There are 14 residues in the CDR3. CDR3 loop: CSVVDRGVKNIQYF. Written as DNA, the CDR3 is TGCAGCGTCGTCGACAGGGGTGTCAAAAACATTCAGTACTTC.

This chain joins TRBV5-5 and TRBJ2-1, with 8 nucleotides matching TRBD2. V shed 0 bases, J shed 9 bases, and the junction held 5 bases outside the gene matches. The CDR3 has 14 amino acids. CDR1 and CDR2 (germline): SGHKS, YYEKEE (reference sequence). CDR3 residues: CASSLGWTSSEQFF. The CDR3 region has the DNA TGTGCCAGCAGCTTGGGGTGGACTAGCAGTGAGCAGTTCTTC.

The rearrangement uses TRBV6-5 and TRBJ2-5; perhaps TRBD2 as D (5 bases). Per the germline V gene, CDR1 is MNHEY and CDR2 is SVGAGI. Trimming shortened V by 6 bases and J by 5 bases, and 16 bases separated the two germline ends. This CDR3 is built from 14 residues. The CDR3 region is CASRPGNLGETQYF. CDR3 nucleotide sequence: TGTGCCAGCAGACCCGGGAACCTCGGTGAGACCCAGTACTTC.

Written as DNA, the CDR3 is TGTGCCAGCAGCGCCTTAGCGGGGATCACAGATACGCAGTATTTT. Translation: CASSALAGITDTQYF. The chain is built from TRBV5-5 and TRBJ2-3, with TRBD2 identical over 8 bases. The J segment lost 2 bases and the V segment lost 4 bases, leaving 6 bases of the junction unmatched. The germline V gene encodes CDR1 SGHKS and CDR2 YYEKEE (reference sequence). This CDR3 spans 15 amino acids.

The V call is TRBV7-6, the J call TRBJ2-1, with TRBD2 matching 8 bases. Germline trimming cut 3 bases from V and 2 bases from J; bases unmatched to any gene: 9. The length of the CDR3 is 17 residues. Germline CDR1 and CDR2: SGHVS and FNYEAQ. The CDR3, as DNA: TGTGCCAGCAGCTTCAGGAGGAGCGGGGGCCCCTACAATGAGCAGTTCTTC. It translates to CASSFRRSGGPYNEQFF.

The chain is built from TRBV28 and TRBJ2-1, with 9 bases that match TRBD2. V lost 5 bases to trimming and J lost 1 base; unmatched junction nucleotides: 18. The germline CDR1 and CDR2 sequences are MDHEN and SYDVKM. The CDR3 consists of 20 residues. CDR3 coding DNA: TGTGCCAGCAGTGGCAAGGACAGACCTAGCGGGGCCGGTTCCTACAATGAGCAGTTCTTC. Translated: CASSGKDRPSGAGSYNEQFF. Combining the CDR3 with reference TRBV28 and TRBJ2-1 gives the whole variable domain DVKVTQSSRYLVKRTGEKVFLECVQDMDHENMFWYRQDPGLGLRLIYFSYDVKMKEKGDIPEGYSVSREKKERFSLILESASTNQTSMYLCASSGKDRPSGAGSYNEQFFGPGTRLTVL.

In nucleotides, the CDR3 is TGTGCCAGCAGCTTGCAGGGGCAGGCTAATGAAAAACTGTTTTTT. This sequence encodes CASSLQGQANEKLFF. V and J are TRBV5-4 and TRBJ1-4, with D maybe TRBD1 (6 bases). Germline V gene data show CDR1 as SGHNT and CDR2 as YYREEE (reference sequence). The CDR3 sequence is 15 residues long. V was pared by 1 base and J by 3 bases, with 10 bases between.

The chain joins TRBV2 to TRBJ1-1; 8 nucleotides line up with TRBD1. J lost 4 bases, V lost 5 bases, and 6 bases had no gene match. The CDR3 loop spans 14 amino acids. Germline loops: CDR1 SNHLY, CDR2 FYNNEI. The CDR3 sequence is CASSWITGGTEAFF. The DNA of the CDR3 is TGTGCCAGCAGTTGGATAACAGGGGGCACTGAAGCTTTCTTT.